This T cell receptor beta chain is drawn from a study of blood T cell repertoires in COVID-19. Looking at the study overall: Samples came from the United States, Italy and Spain, spanning acute and convalescent COVID-19. T cells, B-cell-depleted T cells, or PBMCs supplied cDNA or gDNA.

The CDR3 covers 15 residues. The ends lost 7 bases at V and 1 base at J; junction bases unmatched: 8. The germline CDR1 and CDR2 sequences are MNHEY and SMNVEV (reference sequence). Source study methods: Reference gene primer amplification gave nucleated cell count estimates. Profiling relied on immunoSEQ multiplex PCR, and the TCRdb table lists in-frame clones only, not all of them. V and J calls and clone size are copied from that table; D and trimming were computed from the DNA. Among some 54,000 clones listed, roughly 89% were seen once. The V and J genes are TRBV27 and TRBJ1-2; 8 nucleotides align to TRBD1. The TCR comes from a man aged 80 or over with active or convalescent COVID-19. Sequencing was performed on peripheral blood. CDR3 residues: CASKIGQGNNYGYTF. DNA of the CDR3: TGTGCCAGCAAAATTGGACAGGGTAATAACTATGGCTACACCTTC.